A single sample gave rise to the 12 T cell receptor beta chains below, sequenced in a study of blood T cell repertoires in COVID-19. Profiled with immunoSEQ multiplex PCR; TCRdb holds only in-frame clones, not every one. The sample carries 100,000 to 120,000 clones, roughly 80% recorded once. The material sequenced was peripheral blood. The source of these receptors is a woman aged 80 or over with acute or convalescent COVID-19.

This clone has a single count. This chain connects TRBV11-2 to TRBJ1-3; D ambiguous. CDR1 and CDR2 (germline): SGHAT, FQNNGV. The ends were cut back, 1 base at V and 0 bases at J, with 16 bases in the middle. CDR3 length equals 18 residues. The CDR3 loop reads CASSLVYGIEGSGNTIYF. The DNA of the CDR3 is TGTGCCAGCAGCTTAGTTTATGGGATTGAGGGCTCTGGAAACACCATATATTTT.

This clone was seen more than once but under ten times. V usage is TRBV5-1 and J usage is TRBJ1-4; no reliable D call. Trimming pared 1 base from V and 1 base from J, leaving 8 bases between. The CDR3 runs 15 residues. Looked up from germline, CDR1 is SGHRS and CDR2 is YFSETQ. In DNA form, the CDR3 reads TGCGCCAGCAGCTTGAGCCCGGGAACTAATGAAAAACTGTTTTTT. It is translated as CASSLSPGTNEKLFF.

The chain is built from TRBV5-6 and TRBJ2-5, with D perhaps TRBD1 (5 bases). The CDR3 loop spans 15 amino acids. The ends were cut back, 3 bases at V and 1 base at J, with 13 bases in the middle. Germline lookup yields CDR1 SGHDT and CDR2 YYEEEE. The CDR3 region is CASSSSFRGQETQYF. DNA for the CDR3: TGTGCCAGCAGCTCCTCGTTTAGGGGCCAAGAGACCCAGTACTTC.

The chain carries TRBV11-2 and TRBJ2-7; TRBD1 matches 7 bases. Per germline, CDR1 SGHAT and CDR2 FQNNGV. This CDR3 is built from 19 residues. Losses at the gene ends were 1 base for V and 0 bases for J; bases not matched to a gene: 15. Here the CDR3 reads CASSLAGPRPQGYSYEQYF. Here the CDR3 DNA reads TGTGCCAGCAGCTTAGCCGGACCTCGCCCACAGGGGTACTCCTACGAGCAGTACTTC.

This chain links TRBV25-1 with TRBJ2-3; D gene unclear. V lost 2 bases and J 3 bases, leaving 9 bases between the germline ends. The V gene's germline CDR1 is MGHDK and CDR2 SYGVNS. This CDR3 is 14 amino acids long. The CDR3 DNA reads TGTGCCAGCAGTGAAATGGCGGCGACAGATACGCAGTATTTT. Its translation: CASSEMAATDTQYF.

The chain joins TRBV5-1 to TRBJ2-2; no clear D. CDR3 length: 12 residues. Per germline, CDR1 SGHRS and CDR2 YFSETQ. V lost 4 bases, J lost 6 bases, and 7 bases lay in between. The CDR3 region is CASSPQAGELFF. The CDR3, as DNA: TGCGCCAGCAGCCCCCAGGCCGGGGAGCTGTTTTTT.

The chain combines TRBV19 with TRBJ1-5, with D perhaps TRBD1 (5 bases). Germline CDR1 reads LNHDA; CDR2 reads SQIVND (reference sequence). This CDR3 comprises 14 residues. Trimming cost V 3 bases and J 4 bases, with 10 bases left between them. DNA of the CDR3: TGTGCCAGTAGTATTGGGGCAGCTAATCAGCCCCAGCATTTT. It is translated as CASSIGAANQPQHF.

The rearrangement links TRBV21-1 to TRBJ1-5. TRBV21-1 is flagged as a pseudogene. The CDR3 sequence is 17 residues long. CDR3 nucleotide sequence: TGTGCCAGCAGCAGGAGCGGGGGGGCGAATAGCAATCAGCCCCAGCATTTT. Translated, it gives CASSRSGGANSNQPQHF.

The rearrangement joins TRBV19 to TRBJ1-6; 9 nucleotides agree with TRBD1. J was trimmed by 7 bases and V by 8 bases; bases with no gene match: 9. Per the germline V gene, CDR1 is LNHDA and CDR2 is SQIVND (reference sequence). The CDR3 totals 15 residues. The CDR3, as DNA: TGTGCCAGTTCCGCGGGACAGGGTTTGAATTCACCCCTCCACTTT. As protein: CASSAGQGLNSPLHF.

The chain has TRBV7-2 and TRBJ2-1, with 8 bases aligning to TRBD2. Per germline, CDR1 SGHTA and CDR2 FQGNSA. Trimming at V came to 1 base and at J to 4 bases, leaving 6 bases not matched to a gene. The length of the CDR3 is 16 residues. DNA for the CDR3: TGTGCCAGCAGCTTAGACGGGAGGGCCCGGTACAATGAGCAGTTCTTC. Translation gives CASSLDGRARYNEQFF.

This chain links TRBV29-1 with TRBJ2-1; D remains ambiguous. Germline V gene data show CDR1 as SQVTM and CDR2 as ANQGSEA. This CDR3 has 16 amino acids. V was pared by 4 bases and J by 0 bases, with 16 bases between. Here the CDR3 reads CSVAVRLQNSYNEQFF. The CDR3 coding sequence is TGCAGCGTTGCCGTCCGCCTTCAGAACTCCTACAATGAGCAGTTCTTC.

The chain joins TRBV7-2 to TRBJ1-4; 7 bases fit TRBD1. Germline CDR1 and CDR2: SGHTA and FQGNSA. With 5 bases clipped from V and 8 bases from J, the junction kept 11 bases outside the gene matches. The CDR3 is 15 amino acids. Here the CDR3 DNA reads TGTGCCAGCAGCGCGTCAGGGGGATCAGGAGAAAAACTGTTTTTT. Residues: CASSASGGSGEKLFF.